Shown below are 18 T cell receptor beta chains from a single sample sequenced in a study of CD4 T cells in relation to SARS-CoV-2 and coronaviruses. CD4+ T cells from unexposed donors were obtained before the COVID-19 pandemic (2011-2018). The cells were cultured for 10 days before CD4+ T cells were isolated. No antigen is known for these receptors. This table comes from immunoSEQ multiplex PCR, and its TCRdb copy is limited to in-frame clones, with some not included. The sample contains 20,000 to 25,000 clones, 60% to 85% of which appear only once. The specimen was CD4+ T cells from PBMCs, cultured in vitro. The origin of the receptors is a human donor in good health.

This clone was seen a single time. The V and J genes are TRBV5-1 and TRBJ2-3; 13 bases are a match to TRBD2. With 0 bases clipped from V and 5 bases from J, the junction kept 3 bases outside the gene matches. The CDR3 is made up of 16 amino acids. The V gene's germline CDR1 is SGHRS and CDR2 YFSETQ. The CDR3 region has the DNA TGCGCCAGCAGCTTGGAACTAGCGGGAGGGGGAGATACGCAGTATTTT. It is translated as CASSLELAGGGDTQYF.

This sequence joins TRBV29-1 and TRBJ1-1, with no clear D. There are 14 residues in the CDR3. Germline CDR1 reads SQVTM; CDR2 reads ANQGSEA. The ends were cut back, 5 bases at V and 0 bases at J, with 13 bases in the middle. The CDR3 DNA reads as TGCAGCGTTTTTTTGACGAGGCTGAACACTGAAGCTTTCTTT. This gives the protein CSVFLTRLNTEAFF.

The rearrangement uses TRBV7-2 and TRBJ1-6; weak D call: TRBD1 (5 bases). The CDR3 has 14 amino acids. In germline, CDR1 is SGHTA, CDR2 FQGNSA. The germline V and J ends were trimmed by 5 bases and 10 bases, with 15 bases remaining between them. Here the CDR3 DNA reads TGTGCCAGCAGCCTGGCCTTTGGGGGGTCACCCCTCCACTTT. This sequence encodes CASSLAFGGSPLHF.

The genes are TRBV20-1 and TRBJ2-3; TRBD2 matches at 7 bases. The germline V gene has CDR1 DFQATT and CDR2 SNEGSKA (reference sequence). V was clipped by 3 bases and J by 6 bases; unmatched bases: 9. The CDR3 totals 14 residues. The CDR3 spells CSASVAGAADTQYF. As DNA, the CDR3 is TGCAGTGCTAGTGTGGCGGGAGCTGCGGATACGCAGTATTTT.

This chain joins TRBV9 and TRBJ2-5, with D perhaps being TRBD1 or TRBD2 (5 bases each). V was cut by 0 bases and J by 5 bases, with 8 bases left in between. The CDR3 loop spans 13 amino acids. Germline V gene lookup returns CDR1 SGDLS and CDR2 YYNGEE. The CDR3 loop is CASSVAGTETQYF. For the CDR3, the DNA is TGTGCCAGCAGCGTAGCGGGGACGGAGACCCAGTACTTC.

The chain joins TRBV7-2 to TRBJ2-7, with D unclear. The V end was cut by 0 bases, the J end by 2 bases, with 11 bases between. The CDR3 loop spans 15 amino acids. The germline V gene has CDR1 SGHTA and CDR2 FQGNSA. The CDR3: CASSLAHVVAYEQYF. CDR3 nucleotides: TGTGCCAGCAGCTTAGCGCACGTTGTGGCCTACGAGCAGTACTTC.

In the case of this clone: The sample has other DNA sequences that encode this CDR3 too. J is TRBJ1-2 and V is TRBV4-1, with 10 positions matching TRBD1. The CDR3 sequence is 17 residues long. V shed 1 base, J shed 2 bases, and the junction held 7 bases outside the gene matches. Germline V gives CDR1 MGHRA, CDR2 YSYEKL. The CDR3 protein is CASSQATGTGENYGYTF. The CDR3 region has the DNA TGCGCCAGCAGCCAAGCTACCGGGACAGGGGAGAACTATGGCTACACCTTC.

This clone occurred a few times. The rearrangement joins TRBV10-2 to TRBJ1-5, with D possibly being TRBD1 (5 bases). Germline values: CDR1 WSHSY, CDR2 SAAADI. V was cut by 3 bases and J by 2 bases, with 8 bases left in between. The CDR3 runs to 14 residues. CDR3 protein: CASSESGRNQPQHF. The CDR3 DNA reads as TGCGCCAGCAGTGAATCAGGGCGCAATCAGCCCCAGCATTTT.

This chain's CDR3 is CASSFVDRGPRKNTIYF. The CDR3 bases are TGTGCCAGCAGCTTCGTAGACAGGGGCCCTAGAAAGAACACCATATATTTT. The chain employs TRBV5-6 and TRBJ1-3; TRBD1 matches 8 bases. The CDR3 is 17 amino acids. CDR1 SGHDT and CDR2 YYEEEE come from the germline V gene. J gave up 7 bases and V 2 bases, and 14 bases lay outside the gene matches.

This clone has just a few counts. V and J are TRBV12-1 and TRBJ2-3; the table gives TRBD1 as D, unverified against the DNA. TRBV12-1 is noted as a pseudogene. This CDR3 has 17 residues. CDR3 coding DNA: TGTGCCAGCAGCCCCGATCCCCAGGGACAGGGGGCAGATACGCAGTATTTT. Translated: CASSPDPQGQGADTQYF.

This chain uses TRBV5-6 with TRBJ2-3; TRBD2 matches at 9 bases. This CDR3 comprises 17 residues. V dropped 2 bases and J dropped 2; count of bases not matched to a gene: 9. CDR1 is SGHDT, CDR2 YYEEEE, per germline. CDR3 sequence: CASSFFFRGGDTDTQYF. In nucleotides, the CDR3 is TGTGCCAGCAGCTTTTTTTTTCGCGGGGGGGACACAGATACGCAGTATTTT.

In its sample, this clone was seen a few times. The V call is TRBV5-4, the J call TRBJ2-5; D not certain. CDR3 length equals 11 residues. With 2 bases removed from V and 4 bases from J, the gap between germline ends came to 3 bases. Germline values: CDR1 SGHNT, CDR2 YYREEE (reference sequence). CDR3 in amino acids: CASSFGETQYF. CDR3 coding DNA: TGTGCCAGCAGCTTCGGAGAGACCCAGTACTTC.

This clone was recorded once. This chain connects TRBV5-1 to TRBJ2-1, with D hard to call. The CDR3 sequence is 14 residues long. V was clipped by 0 bases and J by 8 bases, with 12 bases between them. Germline CDR1 SGHRS, CDR2 YFSETQ. The CDR3 spells CASSLGTLIDEQFF. The CDR3 DNA reads TGCGCCAGCAGCTTGGGGACCCTAATAGATGAGCAGTTCTTC.

The V gene is TRBV6-2 or TRBV6-3, the J gene TRBJ2-2; 7 bases are a match to TRBD2. V lost 2 bases, J lost 4 bases, and 10 bases stayed unmatched. The CDR3 contains 17 residues. Germline values: CDR1 MNHEY, CDR2 SVGEGT. The CDR3 sequence is CASSYVSRGVATGELFF. The DNA of the CDR3 is TGTGCCAGCAGTTACGTATCTCGGGGGGTCGCCACCGGGGAGCTGTTTTTT.

The rearrangement uses TRBV6-2 or TRBV6-3 and TRBJ1-4, with 8 positions matching TRBD1. The CDR3 totals 15 residues. Germline trimming cut 4 bases from V and 8 bases from J; bases unmatched to any gene: 9. Germline values: CDR1 MNHEY, CDR2 SVGEGT. The CDR3 nucleotides are TGTGCCAGCAGTTCGGCCGGGACAGGAGAGGAAAAACTGTTTTTT. Its translation: CASSSAGTGEEKLFF.

The chain recombines TRBV10-3 with TRBJ2-5; 10 bases match TRBD2. Germline-derived CDR1 and CDR2 are ENHRY and SYGVKD. Germline trimming cut 1 base from V and 3 bases from J; bases unmatched to any gene: 5. This CDR3 comprises 16 residues. CDR3 region: CAISEYGTSAKETQYF. The DNA of the CDR3 is TGTGCCATCAGTGAGTACGGGACTAGCGCCAAAGAGACCCAGTACTTC.

The genes are TRBV11-3 and TRBJ2-1; D is uncertain. The CDR3 covers 16 residues. V was pared by 0 bases and J by 0 bases, with 9 bases between. Germline V lookup: CDR1 SGHNT, CDR2 YENEEA. CDR3 loop: CASSLDQFSSYNEQFF. The CDR3 DNA is TGTGCCAGCAGCTTAGATCAGTTCTCCTCCTACAATGAGCAGTTCTTC. The entire variable domain, with the rest obtained from reference TRBV11-3 and TRBJ2-1, is as follows: EAGVVQSPRYKIIEKKQPVAFWCNPISGHNTLYWYLQNLGQGPELLIRYENEEAVDDSQLPKDRFSAERLKGVDSTLKIQPAELGDSAVYLCASSLDQFSSYNEQFFGPGTRLTVL.

The gene calls are TRBV29-1 and TRBJ1-5; D not certain. V lost 6 bases, J lost 0 bases, and 9 bases lay in between. CDR1 is SQVTM and CDR2 is ANQGSEA in the germline V gene. The CDR3 spans 13 residues. For the CDR3, the DNA is TGCAGCGTAGTTGCGGGTAGCAATCAGCCCCAGCATTTT. Translating gives CSVVAGSNQPQHF.